This entry lists 32 T cell receptor beta chains sequenced from one sample in a study of PD-L1 blockade in urothelial cancer. TCRdb keeps only in-frame clones here, not all; method: immunoSEQ multiplex PCR. The sample comprises 87,000 or so clones, roughly 89% of which are singletons, and roughly 1.9% rests with the top ten. The time point is: pretreatment peripheral blood. Sequences were derived from PBMCs, sampled around atezolizumab (anti-PD-L1) treatment. All receptors derive from a man aged 60 to 69 with urothelial cancer.

In its sample, this clone was seen once. This CDR3 reads CASSADFRDFGVDTQYF. In nucleotides, the CDR3 is TGTGCCAGCAGCGCAGACTTCCGGGACTTCGGAGTGGATACGCAGTATTTT. The chain is built from TRBV9 and TRBJ2-3; D is possibly TRBD2 (6 bases). The CDR3 is made up of 17 amino acids. The germline V gene encodes CDR1 SGDLS and CDR2 YYNGEE. The V and J ends lost 3 bases and 6 bases respectively, with 23 bases between them.

J is TRBJ1-1 and V is TRBV7-9; 7 bases agree with TRBD1. CDR3 size: 14 residues. Germline trimming cut 1 base from V and 5 bases from J; bases unmatched to any gene: 4. Per the germline V gene, CDR1 is SEHNR and CDR2 is FQNEAQ (reference sequence). The CDR3 loop is CASSLEGARTEAFF. The CDR3 DNA reads TGTGCCAGCAGCTTAGAGGGGGCGAGGACTGAAGCTTTCTTT.

CDR3 DNA sequence: TGTGCCACCAGCAGAGTACAGGGGGGGACCCAGTACTTC. Amino acids: CATSRVQGGTQYF. V and J are TRBV15 and TRBJ2-5; TRBD1 agrees at 8 bases. V lost 1 base, J lost 7 bases, and 2 bases stayed unmatched. The CDR3 length is 13 residues. Germline V gene sequence: CDR1 LNHNV, CDR2 YYDKDF (reference sequence). Filled out from reference TRBV15 and TRBJ2-5, the complete variable domain reads DAMVIQNPRYQVTQFGKPVTLSCSQTLNHNVMYWYQQKSSQAPKLLFHYYDKDFNNEADTPDNFQSRRPNTSFCFLDIRSPGLGDTAMYLCATSRVQGGTQYFGPGTRLLVL.

The chain is built from TRBV5-1 and TRBJ1-4; 7 bases fit TRBD1. Trimming cost V 2 bases and J 8 bases; bases outside gene matches: 12. The CDR3 is 16 residues long. Per the germline V gene, CDR1 is SGHRS and CDR2 is YFSETQ. The CDR3 is CASSLSPEGAREKLFF. For the CDR3, the DNA is TGCGCCAGCAGCTTATCCCCTGAGGGGGCGCGAGAAAAACTGTTTTTT.

The V and J genes are TRBV5-1 and TRBJ1-2, with D unresolved. The V end was cut by 3 bases, the J end by 3 bases, with 15 bases between. CDR3 length: 15 amino acids. Germline V CDR1 and CDR2: SGHRS, YFSETQ. The CDR3 nucleotides are TGCGCCAGCAGCTCGGTGGGTACGGAGGACTATGGCTACACCTTC. It yields the protein CASSSVGTEDYGYTF.

This chain uses TRBV29-1 with TRBJ1-3; TRBD1 might be the D (5 bases). This CDR3 has 18 residues. Trimming stripped 0 bases from V and 0 bases from J, with 18 bases between. Germline CDR1 and CDR2: SQVTM and ANQGSEA. CDR3 sequence: CSVEDLFSDSNSGNTIYF. CDR3 nucleotides: TGCAGCGTTGAAGATCTATTTTCAGACAGCAACTCTGGAAACACCATATATTTT.

The V and J genes are TRBV7-2 and TRBJ2-7; 13 bases line up with TRBD2. Germline V gene lookup returns CDR1 SGHTA and CDR2 FQGNSA. The CDR3 sequence is 16 residues long. J was trimmed by 4 bases and V by 5 bases; bases with no gene match: 8. This chain's CDR3 is CASSARTSGGPYEQYF. The CDR3 DNA reads TGTGCCAGCAGCGCCCGGACTAGCGGGGGACCTTACGAGCAGTACTTC.

The chain uses TRBV6-1 and TRBJ2-1; D possibly corresponds to TRBD1 (5 bases). This CDR3 has 14 residues. Germline V CDR1 and CDR2: MNHNS, SASEGT. Trimming pared 3 bases from V and 10 bases from J, leaving 16 bases between. DNA of the CDR3: TGTGCCAGCAGTGATTTCAGGGTTGTGGGGGAGCAGTTCTTC. Residues: CASSDFRVVGEQFF.

The genes are TRBV6-6 and TRBJ2-2; 8 bases match TRBD1. This CDR3 contains 14 residues. Per the germline V gene, CDR1 is MNHNY and CDR2 is SVGAGI (reference sequence). The J segment lost 6 bases and the V segment lost 6 bases, leaving 6 bases of the junction unmatched. The CDR3 nucleotides are TGTGCCAGCAGGACAGGGGTAGGGGCCGGGGAGCTGTTTTTT. It encodes CASRTGVGAGELFF.

The chain has TRBV23-1 and TRBJ2-7, with 9 bases identical to TRBD1. TRBV23-1 is flagged as an ORF with uncertain function. This CDR3 spans 16 amino acids. The junction had 10 bases not matched to a gene; V was cut back by 2 bases and J by 5 bases. CDR3 in DNA: TGCGCCAGCAGTCAACTGGGACAGGGAACTTCTAACGAGCAGTACTTC. Translation: CASSQLGQGTSNEQYF.

This clone appeared a few times. Written as DNA, the CDR3 is TGCGCCAGCAGCCCGGGACTAGCGGGGCCCTACGAGCAGTACTTC. Protein product: CASSPGLAGPYEQYF. The chain combines TRBV4-1 with TRBJ2-7; 13 bases map to TRBD2. This CDR3 has 15 amino acids. J was trimmed by 2 bases and V by 4 bases; bases with no gene match: 2. Germline CDR1 and CDR2: MGHRA and YSYEKL.

This chain connects TRBV4-1 to TRBJ1-2, with TRBD1 matching 10 bases. V shed 5 bases and J 8 bases; nucleotides not matched to a gene: 8. The length of the CDR3 is 14 residues. Looked up from germline, CDR1 is MGHRA and CDR2 is YSYEKL. This CDR3 reads CASSERDRGEGYTF. The CDR3 DNA reads as TGCGCCAGCAGCGAGAGGGACAGGGGAGAAGGCTACACCTTC.

This clone was detected once. J is TRBJ2-7 and V is TRBV4-1, with TRBD2 identical over 11 bases. CDR3 length: 16 residues. Losses at the gene ends were 3 bases for V and 0 bases for J; bases not matched to a gene: 4. Per the germline V gene, CDR1 is MGHRA and CDR2 is YSYEKL. CDR3 DNA: TGCGCCAGCAGCCAGGAGGGACTAGCGGCCTCCTACGAGCAGTACTTC. It yields the protein CASSQEGLAASYEQYF.

The CDR3 DNA follows: TGTGCCAGCAGTGAACACGGGACAGGAAATAATTCACCCCTCCACTTT. Translating gives CASSEHGTGNNSPLHF. The V gene is TRBV25-1, the J gene TRBJ1-6, with 8 nucleotides matching TRBD1. Per germline, CDR1 MGHDK and CDR2 SYGVNS. V was pared by 2 bases and J by 5 bases, with 5 bases of the junction left unmatched. This CDR3 spans 16 amino acids. The whole variable domain, remainder taken from reference TRBV25-1 and TRBJ1-6, is EADIYQTPRYLVIGTGKKITLECSQTMGHDKMYWYQQDPGMELHLIHYSYGVNSTEKGDLSSESTVSRIRTEHFPLTLESARPSHTSQYLCASSEHGTGNNSPLHFGNGTRLTVT.

This chain links TRBV5-1 with TRBJ1-1, with unresolved D. Germline V CDR1 and CDR2: SGHRS, YFSETQ. The V and J ends lost 0 bases and 1 base respectively, with 7 bases between them. The CDR3 is 14 amino acids. For the CDR3, the DNA is TGCGCCAGCAGCTTGGCCGGAGAGAACACTGAAGCTTTCTTT. Its protein product is CASSLAGENTEAFF.

This chain uses TRBV4-2 with TRBJ2-3, with 9 bases identical to TRBD2. The V gene end was trimmed by 1 base and the J gene end by 7 bases; junction bases not matched to a gene: 12. The germline V gene has CDR1 LGHNA and CDR2 YNFKEQ. This CDR3 is 17 amino acids long. The CDR3 nucleotides are TGTGCCAGCAGCCAAGGCCCCCCCTCTAGCGGGGTGAATACGCAGTATTTT. It translates to CASSQGPPSSGVNTQYF.

The chain carries TRBV9 and TRBJ1-2, with 7 bases lining up with TRBD1. The CDR3 has 15 amino acids. Germline V gene lookup returns CDR1 SGDLS and CDR2 YYNGEE. V lost 0 bases to trimming and J lost 4 bases; unmatched junction nucleotides: 6. In nucleotides, the CDR3 is TGTGCCAGCAGCGTAGATACAGGGGTCCCCTATGGCTACACCTTC. As protein: CASSVDTGVPYGYTF. Using reference TRBV9 and TRBJ1-2 for the parts outside the CDR3, the full variable domain is DSGVTQTPKHLITATGQRVTLRCSPRSGDLSVYWYQQSLDQGLQFLIQYYNGEERAKGNILERFSAQQFPDLHSELNLSSLELGDSALYFCASSVDTGVPYGYTFGSGTRLTVV.

V gene TRBV5-1 combines with J gene TRBJ2-7; D unresolved. This CDR3 region has 13 residues. V lost 0 bases and J lost 6, with 10 bases in between. CDR1 and CDR2 from the germline V gene are SGHRS and YFSETQ. The CDR3 DNA reads TGCGCCAGCAGCTTGGCCGGGTCGCCCGAGCAGTACTTC. Encoded protein: CASSLAGSPEQYF.

The V and J genes are TRBV4-1 and TRBJ1-4; tentatively, D is TRBD1 (5 bases). The V and J ends lost 4 bases and 11 bases respectively, with 11 bases between them. From germline, CDR1 is MGHRA and CDR2 YSYEKL. The CDR3 runs 12 residues. The CDR3, as DNA: TGCGCCAGCAGCCCAGGGTTAAGGAAACTGTTTTTT. Amino acid sequence: CASSPGLRKLFF.

J is TRBJ1-4 and V is TRBV28; perhaps TRBD1 as D (6 bases). This CDR3 spans 14 amino acids. V lost 6 bases and J 6 bases, leaving 14 bases between the germline ends. Germline CDR1 and CDR2: MDHEN and SYDVKM. Written as DNA, the CDR3 is TGTGCCAGCAGAGCTCAGGGGAGGGATGAAAAACTGTTTTTT. Protein: CASRAQGRDEKLFF.

By share, this clone ranks as medium-sized (0.01 to 0.1%). V and J are TRBV4-1 and TRBJ1-5, with a tentative D call TRBD1 (5 bases). The CDR3 is 14 amino acids. V was shortened by 2 bases and J by 5 bases, with 10 bases between the two germline ends. Germline V CDR1 and CDR2: MGHRA, YSYEKL. CDR3 loop: CASSQPWGDQPQHF. DNA for the CDR3: TGCGCCAGCAGCCAACCTTGGGGGGATCAGCCCCAGCATTTT.

The rearrangement uses TRBV4-1 and TRBJ2-1; D not certain. V lost 1 base to trimming and J lost 5 bases, with 12 bases between them. Germline CDR1 is MGHRA and CDR2 is YSYEKL. CDR3 size: 15 residues. Here the CDR3 DNA reads TGCGCCAGCAGCCAAGGGGCAGGTTTCGACAATGAGCAGTTCTTC. This encodes CASSQGAGFDNEQFF.

This clone was detected only a few times. V usage is TRBV28 and J usage is TRBJ1-1, with D hard to call. V lost 6 bases and J 4 bases, leaving 12 bases between the germline ends. Looked up from germline, CDR1 is MDHEN and CDR2 is SYDVKM. The CDR3 contains 13 residues. As DNA, the CDR3 is TGTGCCAGCAGCAACTACAAGTTCACTGAAGCTTTCTTT. It is translated as CASSNYKFTEAFF.

This chain connects TRBV19 to TRBJ1-3, with no clear D. This CDR3 has 14 residues. Germline CDR1 reads LNHDA; CDR2 reads SQIVND (reference sequence). Trimming stripped 5 bases from V and 2 bases from J, with 10 bases between. The chain's CDR3 is CASSAAATGNTIYF. The CDR3 bases are TGTGCCAGTAGTGCTGCGGCTACTGGAAACACCATATATTTT. The whole variable domain, remainder taken from reference TRBV19 and TRBJ1-3, is DGGITQSPKYLFRKEGQNVTLSCEQNLNHDAMYWYRQDPGQGLRLIYYSQIVNDFQKGDIAEGYSVSREKKESFPLTVTSAQKNPTAFYLCASSAAATGNTIYFGEGSWLTVV.

The chain carries TRBV18 and TRBJ2-5, with D possibly matching TRBD2 (5 bases). The CDR3 runs 13 residues. The ends were cut back, 6 bases at V and 1 base at J, with 9 bases in the middle. Germline V gives CDR1 KGHSH, CDR2 LQKENI. CDR3 sequence (DNA): TGTGCCAGCTCGGGGAGCGGCCAAGAGACCCAGTACTTC. It specifies CASSGSGQETQYF.

The V gene is TRBV30, the J gene TRBJ1-2; D is undetermined. The CDR3 runs to 16 residues. Germline CDR1 and CDR2: GTSNPN and SVGIG (reference sequence). V was cut by 1 base and J by 4 bases, with 19 bases left in between. The CDR3 spells CAWSASGRSRGYGYTF. The CDR3 DNA reads TGTGCCTGGAGTGCCTCTGGAAGGTCCCGAGGCTATGGCTACACCTTC.

This chain uses TRBV27 with TRBJ1-3; a weak D match, TRBD1 (6 bases). V was shortened by 2 bases and J by 0 bases, with 8 bases between the two germline ends. CDR1 and CDR2 from the germline V gene are MNHEY and SMNVEV (reference sequence). This CDR3 has 15 residues. In DNA form, the CDR3 reads TGTGCCAGCAGTTTAGCAGGGGACTCTGGAAACACCATATATTTT. Translated, it gives CASSLAGDSGNTIYF.

The V gene is TRBV29-1, the J gene TRBJ1-2, with 8 bases that match TRBD1. There are 13 residues in the CDR3. J was trimmed by 4 bases and V by 6 bases; bases with no gene match: 7. CDR1 and CDR2 from the germline V gene are SQVTM and ANQGSEA. The CDR3 nucleotides read TGCAGCGTGAGACAGGGGATTGGCTATGGCTACACCTTC. This translates into CSVRQGIGYGYTF.

The chain is built from TRBV7-2 and TRBJ2-1; maybe TRBD2 (6 bases). Germline CDR1 SGHTA, CDR2 FQGNSA. V lost 1 base, J lost 10 bases, and 11 bases lay in between. The CDR3 loop spans 13 amino acids. CDR3 sequence: CASSLERRGEQFF. CDR3 coding DNA: TGTGCCAGCAGCTTAGAGCGGAGGGGCGAGCAGTTCTTC.

The chain uses TRBV6-6 and TRBJ2-1; 10 nucleotides align to TRBD2. The CDR3 contains 16 residues. V was clipped by 2 bases and J by 4 bases; unmatched bases: 5. The V gene's germline CDR1 is MNHNY and CDR2 SVGAGI (reference sequence). This CDR3 is CASSYRTSGLYNEQFF. CDR3 nucleotides: TGTGCCAGCAGTTACAGGACTAGCGGACTTTACAATGAGCAGTTCTTC.

J is TRBJ2-5 and V is TRBV5-1, with D tentatively TRBD1 (6 bases). The CDR3 is 15 amino acids. CDR1 and CDR2 from the germline V gene are SGHRS and YFSETQ. V shed 4 bases and J shed 5 bases, with 18 bases lying between them. The CDR3 DNA is TGCGCCAGCAGCCTACGGGGCCAGGGGTGGGAGACCCAGTACTTC. The encoded protein is CASSLRGQGWETQYF.

This chain joins TRBV6-1 and TRBJ1-3, with 9 bases matching TRBD1. The CDR3 totals 15 residues. With 8 bases clipped from V and 0 bases from J, the junction kept 5 bases outside the gene matches. Germline CDR1 reads MNHNS; CDR2 reads SASEGT. The CDR3 DNA reads as TGTGCCAGCTCTGCGACAGGGGGCTCTGGAAACACCATATATTTT. Its translation is CASSATGGSGNTIYF.